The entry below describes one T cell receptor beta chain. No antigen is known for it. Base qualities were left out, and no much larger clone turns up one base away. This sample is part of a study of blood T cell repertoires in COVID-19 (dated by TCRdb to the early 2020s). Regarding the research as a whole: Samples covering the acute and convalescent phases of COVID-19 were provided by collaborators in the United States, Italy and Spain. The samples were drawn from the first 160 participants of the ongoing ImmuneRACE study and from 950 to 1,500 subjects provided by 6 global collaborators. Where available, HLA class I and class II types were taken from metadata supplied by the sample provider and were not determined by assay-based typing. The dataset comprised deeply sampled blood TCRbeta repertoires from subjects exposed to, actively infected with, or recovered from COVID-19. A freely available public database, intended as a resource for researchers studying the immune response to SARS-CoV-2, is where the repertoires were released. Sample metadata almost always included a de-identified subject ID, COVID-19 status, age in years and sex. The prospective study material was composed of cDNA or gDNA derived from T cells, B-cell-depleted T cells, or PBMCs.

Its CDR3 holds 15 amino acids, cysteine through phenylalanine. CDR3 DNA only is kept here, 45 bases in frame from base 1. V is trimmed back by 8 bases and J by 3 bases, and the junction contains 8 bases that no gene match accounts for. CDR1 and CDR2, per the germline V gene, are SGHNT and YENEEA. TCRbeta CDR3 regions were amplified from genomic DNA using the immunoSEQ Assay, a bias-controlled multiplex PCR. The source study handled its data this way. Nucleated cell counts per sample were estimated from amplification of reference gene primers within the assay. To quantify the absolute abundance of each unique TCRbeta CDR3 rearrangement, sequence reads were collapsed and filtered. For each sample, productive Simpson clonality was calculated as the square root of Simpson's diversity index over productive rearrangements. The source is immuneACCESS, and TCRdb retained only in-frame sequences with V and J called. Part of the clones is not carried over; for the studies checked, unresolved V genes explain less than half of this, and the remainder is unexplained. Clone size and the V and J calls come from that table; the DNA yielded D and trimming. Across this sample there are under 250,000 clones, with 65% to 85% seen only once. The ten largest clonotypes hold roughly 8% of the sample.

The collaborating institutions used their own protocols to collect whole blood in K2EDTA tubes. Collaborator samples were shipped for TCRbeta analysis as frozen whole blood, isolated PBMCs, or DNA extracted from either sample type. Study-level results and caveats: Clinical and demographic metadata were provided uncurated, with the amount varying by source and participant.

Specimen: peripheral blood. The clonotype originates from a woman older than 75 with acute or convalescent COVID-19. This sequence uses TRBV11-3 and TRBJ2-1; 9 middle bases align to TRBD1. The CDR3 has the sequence CASQAGTGNYNEQFF. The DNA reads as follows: TGTGCCAGCCAAGCCGGGACAGGGAACTACAATGAGCAGTTCTTC. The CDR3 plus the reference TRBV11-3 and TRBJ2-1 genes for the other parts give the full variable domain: EAGVVQSPRYKIIEKKQPVAFWCNPISGHNTLYWYLQNLGQGPELLIRYENEEAVDDSQLPKDRFSAERLKGVDSTLKIQPAELGDSAVYLCASQAGTGNYNEQFFGPGTRLTVL.